This TCR beta chain was identified during a study of T cell changes during pregnancy in multiple sclerosis. Germline CDR1 reads SEHNR; CDR2 reads FQNEAQ (reference sequence). V was pared by 5 bases and J by 4 bases, with 6 bases of the junction left unmatched. The CDR3 is made up of 15 amino acids. The assay was immunoSEQ multiplex PCR, and TCRdb's table has in-frame clones only and misses some. In the table there are tens of thousands of clones, roughly 85% of which are singletons. The sequenced sample was CD4+ T cells from peripheral blood mononuclear cells, obtained before pregnancy. The V and J genes are TRBV7-9 and TRBJ2-1; 9 nucleotides agree with TRBD1. The TCR sequence derives from a female donor with multiple sclerosis, enrolled in a pregnancy study. The CDR3 reads CASSRDRVVYNEQFF. Here the CDR3 DNA reads TGTGCCAGCAGCCGGGACAGGGTGGTATACAATGAGCAGTTCTTC.